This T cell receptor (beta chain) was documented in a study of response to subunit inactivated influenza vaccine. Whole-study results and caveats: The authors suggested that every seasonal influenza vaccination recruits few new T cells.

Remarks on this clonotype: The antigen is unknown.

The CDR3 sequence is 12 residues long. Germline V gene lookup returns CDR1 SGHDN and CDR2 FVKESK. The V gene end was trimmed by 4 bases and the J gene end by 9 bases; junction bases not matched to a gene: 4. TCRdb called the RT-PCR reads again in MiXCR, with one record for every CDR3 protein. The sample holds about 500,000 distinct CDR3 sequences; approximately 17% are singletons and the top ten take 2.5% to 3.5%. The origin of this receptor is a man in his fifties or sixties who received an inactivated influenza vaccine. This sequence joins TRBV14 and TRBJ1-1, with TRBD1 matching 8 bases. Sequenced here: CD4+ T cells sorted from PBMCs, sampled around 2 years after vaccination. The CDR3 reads CASSRDRLKAFF. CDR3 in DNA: TGTGCCAGCAGCCGGGACAGGTTAAAAGCTTTCTTT.